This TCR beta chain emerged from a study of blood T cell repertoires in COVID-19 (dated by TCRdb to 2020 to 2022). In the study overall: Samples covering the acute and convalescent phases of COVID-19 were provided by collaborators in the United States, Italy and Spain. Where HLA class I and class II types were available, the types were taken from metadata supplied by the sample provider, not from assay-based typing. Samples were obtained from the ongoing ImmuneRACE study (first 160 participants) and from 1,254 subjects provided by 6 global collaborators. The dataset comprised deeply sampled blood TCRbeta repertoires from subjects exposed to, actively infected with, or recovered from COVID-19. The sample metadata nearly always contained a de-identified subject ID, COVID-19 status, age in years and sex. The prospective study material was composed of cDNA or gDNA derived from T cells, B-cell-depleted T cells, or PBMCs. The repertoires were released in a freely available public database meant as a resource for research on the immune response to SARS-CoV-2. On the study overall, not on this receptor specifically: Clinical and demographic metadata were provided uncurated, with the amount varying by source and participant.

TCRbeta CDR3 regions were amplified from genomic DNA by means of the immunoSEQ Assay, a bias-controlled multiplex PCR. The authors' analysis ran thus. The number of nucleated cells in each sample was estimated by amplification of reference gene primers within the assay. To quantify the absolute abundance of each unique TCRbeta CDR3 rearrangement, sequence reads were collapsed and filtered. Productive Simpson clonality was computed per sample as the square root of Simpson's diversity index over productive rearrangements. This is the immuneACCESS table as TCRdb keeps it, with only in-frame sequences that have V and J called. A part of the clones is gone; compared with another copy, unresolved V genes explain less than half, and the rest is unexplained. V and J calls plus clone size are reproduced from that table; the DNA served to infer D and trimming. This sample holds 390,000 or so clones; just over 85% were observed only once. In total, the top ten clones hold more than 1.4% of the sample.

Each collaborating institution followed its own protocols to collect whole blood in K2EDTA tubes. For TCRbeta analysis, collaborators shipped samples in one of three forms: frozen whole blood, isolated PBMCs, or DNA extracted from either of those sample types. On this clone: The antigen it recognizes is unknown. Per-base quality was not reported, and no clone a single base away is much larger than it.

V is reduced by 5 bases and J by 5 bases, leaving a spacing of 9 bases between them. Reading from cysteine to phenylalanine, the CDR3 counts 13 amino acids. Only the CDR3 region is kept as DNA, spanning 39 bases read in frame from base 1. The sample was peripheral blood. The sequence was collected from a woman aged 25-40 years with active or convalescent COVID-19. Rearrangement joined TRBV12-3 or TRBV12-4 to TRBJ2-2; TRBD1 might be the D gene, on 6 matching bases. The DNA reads TGTGCCAGCAGTACCAGGGGTACCGGGGAGCTGTTTTTT. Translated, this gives CASSTRGTGELFF.